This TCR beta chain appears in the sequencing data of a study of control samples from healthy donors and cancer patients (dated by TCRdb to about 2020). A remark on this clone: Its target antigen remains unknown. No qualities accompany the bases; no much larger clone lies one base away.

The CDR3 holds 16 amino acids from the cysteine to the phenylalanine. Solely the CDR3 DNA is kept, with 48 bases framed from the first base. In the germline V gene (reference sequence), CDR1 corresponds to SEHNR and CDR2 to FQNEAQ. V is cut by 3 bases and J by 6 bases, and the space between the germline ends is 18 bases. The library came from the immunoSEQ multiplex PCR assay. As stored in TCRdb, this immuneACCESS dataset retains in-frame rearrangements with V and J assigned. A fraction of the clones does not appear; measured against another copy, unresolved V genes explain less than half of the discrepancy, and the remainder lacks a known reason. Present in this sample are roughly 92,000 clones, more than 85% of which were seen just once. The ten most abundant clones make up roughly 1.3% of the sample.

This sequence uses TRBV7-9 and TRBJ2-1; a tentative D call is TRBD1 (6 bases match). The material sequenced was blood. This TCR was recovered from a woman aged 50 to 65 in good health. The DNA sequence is TGTGCCAGCAGCTTTTTGGTCACAGGGAATTCCAATGAGCAGTTCTTC. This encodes CASSFLVTGNSNEQFF. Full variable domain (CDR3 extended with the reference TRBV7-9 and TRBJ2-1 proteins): DTGVSQNPRHKITKRGQNVTFRCDPISEHNRLYWYRQTLGQGPEFLTYFQNEAQLEKSRLLSDRFSAERPKGSFSTLEIQRTEQGDSAMYLCASSFLVTGNSNEQFFGPGTRLTVL.